This T cell receptor (beta chain) was recovered during a study of blood T cell repertoires in COVID-19. Looking at the study overall: T cells, B-cell-depleted T cells, or PBMCs provided the cDNA or gDNA that served as material.

In the original workflow: Quantification of nucleated cells was approximated via reference gene primer amplification. Repertoires were generated with immunoSEQ multiplex PCR, while TCRdb's copy carries only in-frame clones and drops some. The D gene and trimming were derived from the DNA, and the V and J assignments and clone size from that table. In the table there are under 250,000 clones, about 83% of which are singletons. Germline CDR1 is ENHRY and CDR2 is SYGVKD. The CDR3 spans 13 residues. Trimming stripped 6 bases from V and 4 bases from J, with 12 bases between. This clone was counted once. Seattle cases were enrolled at active infection and followed longitudinally.

The sequence was collected from a woman older than 75 with COVID-19, enrolled during active disease. The sequenced sample was peripheral blood. This chain uses TRBV10-3 with TRBJ1-1; D remains ambiguous. CDR3 nucleotide sequence: TGTGCCATCAGGGGGTTGGGGAGCACTGAAGCTTTCTTT. It specifies CAIRGLGSTEAFF.